The 30 T cell receptor beta chains below all came from one sample that was sequenced in a study of T cells in tuberculosis. The method was immunoSEQ multiplex PCR; TCRdb's version includes in-frame clones alone and lacks a portion of them. The sample shows tens of thousands of clones, over 90% of them seen only once. Sequencing was performed on PBMCs. These receptors were collected from a donor between 5 and 29 years old with latent tuberculosis or without tuberculosis infection.

The chain uses TRBV28 and TRBJ1-5; 7 bases are shared with TRBD1. J lost 9 bases, V lost 3 bases, and 17 bases had no gene match. Germline V gives CDR1 MDHEN, CDR2 SYDVKM. The CDR3 contains 17 residues. CDR3 bases: TGTGCCAGCAGTTTCCGAGGGGGCCCTGCCCACTGGCGGCCCCAGCATTTT. Amino acid sequence: CASSFRGGPAHWRPQHF.

This CDR3 is CASSLDPGGSEQYF. CDR3 DNA sequence: TGTGCCAGCAGCTTGGACCCAGGGGGCTCGGAGCAGTACTTC. The chain recombines TRBV5-6 with TRBJ2-7; the match to TRBD1 covers 8 bases. Germline CDR1 is SGHDT and CDR2 is YYEEEE. With V trimmed by 0 bases and J by 7 bases, 6 bases remained unmatched. The CDR3 runs 14 residues.

The CDR3 sequence: CASNPGENGNTIYF. The CDR3 DNA reads as TGTGCCAGCAACCCCGGGGAGAACGGAAACACCATATATTTT. This chain joins TRBV19 and TRBJ1-3, with no clear D. There are 14 residues in the CDR3. Germline V gene lookup returns CDR1 LNHDA and CDR2 SQIVND (reference sequence). Trimming shortened V by 9 bases and J by 4 bases, and 16 bases separated the two germline ends.

The CDR3 protein is CASSLSIGTGTYEQYF. The CDR3 coding sequence is TGTGCCAGCAGTTTATCGATAGGGACAGGGACCTACGAGCAGTACTTC. V is TRBV27 and J is TRBJ2-7; 9 positions agree with TRBD1. Germline CDR1 MNHEY, CDR2 SMNVEV (reference sequence). J gave up 2 bases and V 0 bases, and 5 bases lay outside the gene matches. The CDR3 loop spans 16 amino acids.

V usage is TRBV6-5 and J usage is TRBJ2-7, with a weak D call TRBD2 (6 bases). Germline V lookup: CDR1 MNHEY, CDR2 SVGAGI. Trimming took off 6 bases at V and 2 bases at J, with 14 bases between the two ends. The CDR3 runs 14 residues. CDR3 sequence reads: CASSTPGLPYEQYF. The CDR3 DNA reads TGTGCCAGCAGCACACCGGGACTGCCCTACGAGCAGTACTTC.

V gene TRBV29-1 combines with J gene TRBJ1-1; D not certain. The CDR3 loop spans 10 amino acids. CDR1 is SQVTM, CDR2 ANQGSEA, per germline. The V and J ends lost 7 bases and 0 bases respectively, with 3 bases between them. The CDR3 region is CSALNTEAFF. Written as DNA, the CDR3 is TGCAGCGCCTTGAACACTGAAGCTTTCTTT.

This clone was observed a few times. The gene calls are TRBV5-1 and TRBJ2-7; D possibly corresponds to TRBD2 (5 bases). Germline CDR1 is SGHRS and CDR2 is YFSETQ. Trimming cost V 5 bases and J 6 bases, with 15 bases left between them. The CDR3 is made up of 13 amino acids. The CDR3 coding sequence is TGCGCCAGCAGTAATCGGGAATTTTCCGAGCAGTACTTC. Amino acids: CASSNREFSEQYF.

The gene calls are TRBV9 and TRBJ2-1; the match to TRBD2 covers 7 bases. The CDR3 has 15 amino acids. CDR1 and CDR2 (germline): SGDLS, YYNGEE. The V gene end was trimmed by 5 bases and the J gene end by 0 bases; junction bases not matched to a gene: 5. CDR3 protein: CASRPAGLSYNEQFF. CDR3 bases: TGTGCCAGCAGGCCAGCGGGACTCTCCTACAATGAGCAGTTCTTC.

This chain uses TRBV5-4 with TRBJ1-1; D unresolved. Between the trimmed V and J ends, which lost 4 bases and 6 bases, there was a span of 19 bases. CDR3 length: 15 amino acids. Germline CDR1 is SGHNT and CDR2 is YYREEE (reference sequence). The CDR3 protein is CASSQIPQTGAEAFF. For the CDR3, the DNA is TGTGCCAGCAGCCAAATACCCCAGACGGGAGCTGAAGCTTTCTTT.

This clone was seen a handful of times. The gene calls are TRBV12-5 and TRBJ1-1, with D possibly matching TRBD1 (5 bases). This CDR3 region has 13 residues. Trimming pared 0 bases from V and 7 bases from J, leaving 9 bases between. In germline, CDR1 is LGHNT, CDR2 FRNRAP. CDR3 nucleotide sequence: TGTGCTAGTGGTTTGGTGGGGCTCGTTGAAGCTTTCTTT. The encoded protein is CASGLVGLVEAFF.

V usage is TRBV5-1 and J usage is TRBJ2-7; 9 nucleotides match TRBD1. The CDR3 contains 16 residues. The V gene end was trimmed by 5 bases and the J gene end by 0 bases; junction bases not matched to a gene: 9. Germline V gives CDR1 SGHRS, CDR2 YFSETQ. The CDR3 DNA sequence: TGCGCCAGCAGTATTGGTGGGACAGGGAGCTCCTACGAGCAGTACTTC. Translating it yields CASSIGGTGSSYEQYF. The entire variable domain, with the rest obtained from reference TRBV5-1 and TRBJ2-7, is as follows: KAGVTQTPRYLIKTRGQQVTLSCSPISGHRSVSWYQQTPGQGLQFLFEYFSETQRNKGNFPGRFSGRQFSNSRSEMNVSTLELGDSALYLCASSIGGTGSSYEQYFGPGTRLTVT.

The rearrangement uses TRBV7-9 and TRBJ2-1, with 12 bases that match TRBD2. This CDR3 has 18 residues. Germline V gene data show CDR1 as SEHNR and CDR2 as FQNEAQ (reference sequence). J was trimmed by 4 bases and V by 4 bases; bases with no gene match: 11. CDR3 in DNA: TGTGCCAGCAGCTCCCTAAGGCCACTAGCGGGGGGTTACAATGAGCAGTTCTTC. This encodes CASSSLRPLAGGYNEQFF. The variable domain in full, completed from reference TRBV7-9 and TRBJ2-1, reads DTGVSQNPRHKITKRGQNVTFRCDPISEHNRLYWYRQTLGQGPEFLTYFQNEAQLEKSRLLSDRFSAERPKGSFSTLEIQRTEQGDSAMYLCASSSLRPLAGGYNEQFFGPGTRLTVL.

The J gene is TRBJ2-7, the V gene TRBV2, with TRBD1 matching over 7 bases. Germline CDR1 is SNHLY and CDR2 is FYNNEI. The CDR3 runs 16 residues. V trimming: 6 bases; J trimming: 2 bases; junction bases outside the gene matches: 13. The CDR3 coding sequence is TGTGCCAGCAGGGTGACGGGACAGACCTCTCCCTACGAGCAGTACTTC. This gives the protein CASRVTGQTSPYEQYF.

There are a few counts of this clone. The chain combines TRBV18 with TRBJ2-7; D gene unclear. V was trimmed by 3 bases and J by 6 bases, leaving 6 bases between them. CDR1 and CDR2 from the germline V gene are KGHSH and LQKENI. CDR3 length equals 11 residues. CDR3 nucleotides: TGTGCCAGCTCACCTAAAGCCGAGCAGTACTTC. It encodes CASSPKAEQYF.

The rearrangement links TRBV7-8 to TRBJ1-5, with TRBD1 matching 7 bases. This CDR3 spans 19 amino acids. In germline, CDR1 is SGHVS, CDR2 FQNEAQ. The V gene end was trimmed by 5 bases and the J gene end by 0 bases; junction bases not matched to a gene: 16. The CDR3 protein is CASSPDRVGQLHSNQPQHF. CDR3 nucleotide sequence: TGTGCCAGCAGCCCAGACAGGGTAGGACAGCTTCATAGCAATCAGCCCCAGCATTTT.

The chain uses TRBV27 and TRBJ1-5; a weak D match, TRBD1 (5 bases). The CDR3 totals 14 residues. Trimming cost V 0 bases and J 7 bases, with 10 bases left between them. Germline-derived CDR1 and CDR2 are MNHEY and SMNVEV (reference sequence). In nucleotides, the CDR3 is TGTGCCAGCAGTTTATCTCGGGGGAGCCAGCCCCAGCATTTT. Translated, it gives CASSLSRGSQPQHF.

J is TRBJ1-1 and V is TRBV5-6; D is unresolved. There are 17 residues in the CDR3. V shed 4 bases and J shed 1 base, with 20 bases lying between them. Per germline, CDR1 SGHDT and CDR2 YYEEEE. The CDR3 spells CASSLGSLRGWNTEAFF. DNA of the CDR3: TGTGCCAGCAGCCTGGGGTCTTTGAGAGGGTGGAACACTGAAGCTTTCTTT.

V gene TRBV19 combines with J gene TRBJ2-2; 11 bases line up with TRBD2. The CDR3 is 19 residues long. CDR1 is LNHDA and CDR2 is SQIVND in the germline V gene (reference sequence). Losses at the gene ends were 3 bases for V and 4 bases for J; bases not matched to a gene: 13. The CDR3 is CASSIDPPASGRLTGELFF. The CDR3 region has the DNA TGTGCCAGTAGTATCGACCCCCCGGCTAGCGGGAGGCTCACCGGGGAGCTGTTTTTT.

V and J are TRBV5-4 and TRBJ1-1, with 7 nucleotides matching TRBD1. The CDR3 is 15 amino acids. From germline, CDR1 is SGHNT and CDR2 YYREEE (reference sequence). The V gene end was trimmed by 4 bases and the J gene end by 1 base; junction bases not matched to a gene: 7. In DNA, the CDR3 is TGTGCCAGCAGCGCGTATCAGGGGGGGAACACTGAAGCTTTCTTT. Translating it yields CASSAYQGGNTEAFF.

The chain has TRBV27 and TRBJ2-6; possible D gene TRBD1, 6 bases. V shed 9 bases and J shed 2 bases, with 11 bases lying between them. CDR3 length: 14 amino acids. Germline V lookup: CDR1 MNHEY, CDR2 SMNVEV (reference sequence). The CDR3 bases are TGTGCCAGTACGTACAGGGCTGGGGCCAACGTCCTGACTTTC. Encoded protein: CASTYRAGANVLTF.

The chain links TRBV29-1 to TRBJ1-1; D not certain. In germline, CDR1 is SQVTM, CDR2 ANQGSEA. The CDR3 is made up of 13 amino acids. The V and J ends lost 0 bases and 2 bases respectively, with 7 bases between them. CDR3 residues: CSVEELLNTEAFF. CDR3 DNA sequence: TGCAGCGTTGAAGAACTTTTAAACACTGAAGCTTTCTTT.

The rearrangement uses TRBV5-6 and TRBJ1-4, with unresolved D. Germline CDR1 is SGHDT and CDR2 is YYEEEE. Between the trimmed V and J ends, which lost 0 bases and 8 bases, there was a span of 11 bases. The CDR3 has 14 residues. The chain's CDR3 is CASSLGFGEEKLFF. The CDR3 region has the DNA TGTGCCAGCAGCTTGGGATTCGGAGAAGAAAAACTGTTTTTT.

This clone has a handful of counts. The J gene is TRBJ1-6, the V gene TRBV7-3, with a weak D call TRBD1 (6 bases). Germline assignment: CDR1 SGHTA and CDR2 FQGTGA. Trimming pared 6 bases from V and 7 bases from J, leaving 10 bases between. CDR3 length equals 13 residues. The CDR3 region has the DNA TGTGCCAGCAGTTCCCAGGGGAATTCACCCCTCCACTTT. Translating gives CASSSQGNSPLHF.

The V call is TRBV6-4, the J call TRBJ2-6; 7 bases are a match to TRBD1. The V segment lost 0 bases and the J segment 2 bases; nucleotides outside the gene matches: 1. The CDR3 consists of 16 residues. CDR1 is MRHNA and CDR2 is SNTAGT in the germline V gene. CDR3 sequence (DNA): TGTGCCAGCAGTGACTCAGGGGGCGCTGGGGCCAACGTCCTGACTTTC. As protein: CASSDSGGAGANVLTF.

This chain joins TRBV2 and TRBJ2-4; D possibly corresponds to TRBD1 (5 bases). In germline, CDR1 is SNHLY, CDR2 FYNNEI. Deletions cut 7 bases from V and 1 base from J, with 11 bases between. The CDR3 extends over 14 amino acids. CDR3 region: CASIVDSAKNIQYF. The DNA for the CDR3 is TGTGCCAGCATTGTCGACAGCGCCAAAAACATTCAGTACTTC.

The chain couples TRBV5-6 to TRBJ1-3; 7 positions agree with TRBD1. This CDR3 comprises 17 residues. After removal of 4 bases from V and 10 bases from J, the junction contained 20 bases not matched to a gene. Per the germline V gene, CDR1 is SGHDT and CDR2 is YYEEEE. Written as DNA, the CDR3 is TGTGCCAGCAGCCCGCGAACAGGGGCCAATAGAAGGGGGACCATATATTTT. Translating it yields CASSPRTGANRRGTIYF.

The rearrangement joins TRBV9 to TRBJ2-1; 9 positions match TRBD1. V was clipped by 0 bases and J by 3 bases; unmatched bases: 4. The CDR3 sequence is 16 residues long. Germline-derived CDR1 and CDR2 are SGDLS and YYNGEE. This CDR3 is CASSVGRQGGYNEQFF. CDR3 DNA sequence: TGTGCCAGCAGCGTAGGTCGACAGGGGGGCTACAATGAGCAGTTCTTC.

The chain combines TRBV25-1 with TRBJ1-4; D not resolved. The CDR3 has 14 residues. Germline CDR1 MGHDK, CDR2 SYGVNS. V was shortened by 6 bases and J by 6 bases, with 14 bases between the two germline ends. The CDR3 nucleotides are TGTGCCAGCAGAGAAGGCCGATTTGATGAAAAACTGTTTTTT. Protein product: CASREGRFDEKLFF.

This chain uses TRBV7-8 with TRBJ1-2, with 10 bases fitting TRBD1. Germline CDR1 reads SGHVS; CDR2 reads FQNEAQ. This CDR3 is built from 15 residues. V lost 1 base and J lost 7; bases outside the gene matches: 6. CDR3 loop: CASSLGDRGQSGYTF. The CDR3, as DNA: TGTGCCAGCAGCTTAGGGGACAGGGGTCAGTCTGGCTACACCTTC.

This chain links TRBV28 with TRBJ1-1, with TRBD1 identical over 10 bases. The CDR3 sequence is 18 residues long. Per germline, CDR1 MDHEN and CDR2 SYDVKM. Trimming took 2 bases from V and 4 from J; bases not matched to a gene: 13. CDR3: CASSLEGRGQGLGTEAFF. The CDR3 coding sequence is TGTGCCAGCAGTTTAGAGGGCAGGGGACAGGGGTTGGGCACTGAAGCTTTCTTT.